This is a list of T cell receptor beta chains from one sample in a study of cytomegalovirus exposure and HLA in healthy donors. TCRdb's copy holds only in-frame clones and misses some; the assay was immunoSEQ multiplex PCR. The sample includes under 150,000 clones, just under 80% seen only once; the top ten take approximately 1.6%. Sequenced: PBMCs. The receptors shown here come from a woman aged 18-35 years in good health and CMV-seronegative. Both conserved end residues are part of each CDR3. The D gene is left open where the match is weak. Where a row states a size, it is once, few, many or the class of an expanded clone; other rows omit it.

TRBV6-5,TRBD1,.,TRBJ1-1,CASRGQSNTEAFF,TGTGCCAGCAGGGGACAGTCGAACACTGAAGCTTTCTTT
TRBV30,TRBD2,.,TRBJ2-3,CAWSLGGSFTDTQYF,TGTGCCTGGAGTCTTGGCGGGAGTTTCACAGATACGCAGTATTTT
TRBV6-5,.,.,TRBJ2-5,CASSRDQETQYF,TGTGCCAGCAGCCGAGACCAAGAGACCCAGTACTTC
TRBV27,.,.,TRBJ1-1,CASSPLDRTNTEAFF,TGTGCCAGCAGTCCCCTTGACAGAACGAACACTGAAGCTTTCTTT
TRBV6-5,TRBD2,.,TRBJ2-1,CASRVAGGPAGEQFF,TGTGCCAGCAGGGTGGCGGGAGGTCCGGCCGGTGAGCAGTTCTTC
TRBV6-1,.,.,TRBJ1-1,CASTQGVTTEAFF,TGTGCCAGCACTCAAGGAGTCACCACTGAAGCTTTCTTT
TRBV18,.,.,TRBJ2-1,CASSPQEGTYNEQFF,TGTGCCAGCTCACCACAGGAGGGAACCTACAATGAGCAGTTCTTC
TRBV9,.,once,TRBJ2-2,CASSPFVTGELFF,TGTGCCAGCAGCCCTTTCGTGACCGGGGAGCTGTTTTTT
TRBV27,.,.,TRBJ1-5,CASRPDRFQPQHF,TGTGCCAGCAGGCCAGACAGATTCCAGCCCCAGCATTTT
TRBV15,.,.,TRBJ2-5,CATSREVGEVIETQYF,TGTGCCACCAGCAGAGAAGTGGGAGAGGTTATAGAGACCCAGTACTTC
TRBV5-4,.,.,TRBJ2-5,CASSLFLGGKETQYF,TGTGCCAGCAGCTTGTTTCTGGGCGGGAAAGAGACCCAGTACTTC
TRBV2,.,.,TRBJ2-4,CASTQSNKNIQYF,TGTGCCAGCACGCAGTCGAATAAAAACATTCAGTACTTC
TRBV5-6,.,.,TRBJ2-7,CASSPGLYEQYF,TGTGCCAGCAGCCCCGGACTATACGAGCAGTACTTC
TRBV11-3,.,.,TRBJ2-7,CASSRSTESSYEQYF,TGTGCCAGCAGCCGCTCGACAGAAAGCTCCTACGAGCAGTACTTC
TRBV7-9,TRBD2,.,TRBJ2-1,CASRSLAGGAYNEQFF,TGTGCCAGCAGGTCACTAGCGGGAGGCGCCTACAATGAGCAGTTCTTC
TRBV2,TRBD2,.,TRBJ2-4,CAIRGLAGVWENIQYF,TGTGCCATCCGGGGACTAGCGGGAGTATGGGAAAACATTCAGTACTTC
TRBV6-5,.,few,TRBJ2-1,CASSYRGTGIYEQFF,TGTGCCAGCAGTTATAGGGGGACGGGAATTTATGAGCAGTTCTTC
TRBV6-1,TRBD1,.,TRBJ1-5,CASSSDRGQPQHF,TGTGCCAGCAGCTCCGACAGGGGGCAGCCCCAGCATTTT
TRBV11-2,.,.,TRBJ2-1,CASSLRAYNEQFF,TGTGCCAGCAGCCTCCGGGCCTACAATGAGCAGTTCTTC
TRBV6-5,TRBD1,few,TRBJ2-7,CASSYPRQGLREQYF,TGTGCCAGCAGTTACCCAAGACAGGGCCTACGAGAGCAGTACTTC
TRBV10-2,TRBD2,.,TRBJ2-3,CASEAGAFTTDTQYF,TGCGCCAGTGAAGCGGGAGCTTTCACCACAGATACGCAGTATTTT
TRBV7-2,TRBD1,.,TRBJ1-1,CASSQPGQLNTEAFF,TGTGCCAGCAGTCAACCGGGACAGCTCAACACTGAAGCTTTCTTT
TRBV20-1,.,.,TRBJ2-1,CSARVEEQFF,TGCAGTGCTAGGGTTGAGGAGCAGTTCTTC
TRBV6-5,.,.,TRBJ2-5,CASSKDSPKRETQYF,TGTGCCAGCAGTAAGGACAGCCCAAAGCGGGAGACCCAGTACTTC
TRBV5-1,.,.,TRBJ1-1,CASSLADSTEAFF,TGCGCCAGCAGCTTGGCCGACAGCACTGAAGCTTTCTTT
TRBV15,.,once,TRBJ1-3,CATSTTATSGNTIYF,TGTGCCACCAGCACGACAGCTACCTCTGGAAACACCATATATTTT
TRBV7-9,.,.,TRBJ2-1,CASSLGRETGLFNEQFF,TGTGCCAGCAGCTTAGGACGGGAGACAGGGCTATTCAATGAGCAGTTCTTC
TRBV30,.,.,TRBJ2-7,CAWSLAGRGYEQYF,TGTGCCTGGAGCCTAGCGGGCAGGGGGTACGAGCAGTACTTC
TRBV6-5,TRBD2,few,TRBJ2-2,CASRNAGANTGELFF,TGTGCCAGCCGGAACGCGGGGGCGAACACCGGGGAGCTGTTTTTT
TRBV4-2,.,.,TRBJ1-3,CASSQDRHSGSAGNTIYF,TGTGCCAGCAGCCAAGACCGTCACAGTGGATCTGCTGGAAACACCATATATTTT
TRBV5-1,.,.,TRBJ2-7,CASSPGTYEQYF,TGCGCCAGCAGCCCGGGAACCTACGAGCAGTACTTC
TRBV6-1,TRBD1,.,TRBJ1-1,CASSGYQGVGTEAFF,TGTGCCAGCAGTGGATACCAGGGGGTAGGAACTGAAGCTTTCTTT
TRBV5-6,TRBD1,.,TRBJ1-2,CASSFVGQGAGGYTF,TGTGCCAGCAGCTTTGTCGGACAGGGGGCGGGCGGCTACACCTTC
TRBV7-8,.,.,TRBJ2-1,CASSTQGGSAYNEQFF,TGTGCCAGCAGCACCCAGGGGGGATCAGCATACAATGAGCAGTTCTTC
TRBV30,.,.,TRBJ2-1,CAWAARAEQFF,TGTGCCTGGGCGGCCCGAGCTGAGCAGTTCTTC
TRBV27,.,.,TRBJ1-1,CASSYGRSNTEAFF,TGTGCCAGCAGTTATGGCAGATCTAACACTGAAGCTTTCTTT